This T cell receptor beta chain was sequenced during a study of blood T cell repertoires in COVID-19 (dated by TCRdb to about 2020). About the investigation overall: Samples from collaborators originated in the United States, Italy and Spain and spanned both the acute and convalescent phases of COVID-19. The prospective study material was composed of cDNA or gDNA derived from T cells, B-cell-depleted T cells, or PBMCs. The dataset comprised deeply sampled blood TCRbeta repertoires from subjects exposed to, actively infected with, or recovered from COVID-19. The repertoires were released in a freely available public database meant as a resource for research on the immune response to SARS-CoV-2. Samples were obtained from the ongoing ImmuneRACE study (first 160 participants) and from 1,254 subjects provided by 6 global collaborators. Nearly every sample came with metadata listing a de-identified subject ID, COVID-19 status, age in years and sex. HLA class I and class II types, where available, came from metadata supplied by the sample provider rather than from assay-based typing.

V loses 0 bases, J loses 4 bases, and the germline ends lie 9 bases apart. Reading from cysteine to phenylalanine, the CDR3 counts 14 amino acids. Kept here is only the CDR3 DNA, which spans 42 bases and is read in frame from base 1. Taken from the germline V gene (reference sequence), the CDR1 and CDR2 loops are LGHDT and YNNKEL. Collaborating institutions collected whole blood in K2EDTA tubes following their own protocols. For TCRbeta analysis, collaborators shipped samples as frozen whole blood, isolated PBMCs, or DNA extracted from either of those sample types. The investigation overall reported the following: How much clinical and demographic metadata was included differed by source and by participant, and the metadata was provided uncurated.

The immunoSEQ Assay, a bias-controlled multiplex PCR, was used to amplify TCRbeta CDR3 regions from genomic DNA. The authors processed their data as follows. Nucleated cell counts per sample were estimated from amplification of reference gene primers within the assay. To quantify the absolute abundance of each unique TCRbeta CDR3 rearrangement, sequence reads were collapsed and filtered. Productive Simpson clonality was computed per sample as the square root of Simpson's diversity index over productive rearrangements. TCRdb took over this immuneACCESS table, retaining in-frame rearrangements with V and J assigned. Such tables are incomplete; in checked studies, under half of the missing clones stem from an unresolved V gene, and the remainder is unexplained. For V, J and clone size, that table is used; D and trimming come from the DNA. The sample table lists tens of thousands of clones, approximately 86% of them with a count of one. Around a sixth of the sample is taken by the ten largest.

This clone has more than one count but fewer than ten. The antigen it binds to is not known. No much larger clonotype is one base removed from it; base qualities were not supplied. This chain is built from TRBV3-1 (or the pseudogene TRBV3-2) and TRBJ1-2; the D gene is unclear. This TCR derives from a woman at least 80 years old with acute or convalescent COVID-19. Material for sequencing was peripheral blood. The nucleotide sequence is given as TGTGCCAGCAGCCAAGAATATAGTATCTATGGCTACACCTTC. The translation is CASSQEYSIYGYTF.